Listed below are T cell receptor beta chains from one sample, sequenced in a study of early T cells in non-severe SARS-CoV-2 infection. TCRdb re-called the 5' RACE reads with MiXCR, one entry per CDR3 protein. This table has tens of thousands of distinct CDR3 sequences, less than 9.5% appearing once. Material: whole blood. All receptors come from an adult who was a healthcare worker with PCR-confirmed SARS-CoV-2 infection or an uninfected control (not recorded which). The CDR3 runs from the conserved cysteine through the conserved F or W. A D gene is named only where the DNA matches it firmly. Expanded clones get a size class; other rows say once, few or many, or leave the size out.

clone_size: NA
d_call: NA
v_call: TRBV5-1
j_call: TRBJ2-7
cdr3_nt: TGCGCCAGCAGCCCGGTGGCAGGGACCAACGAGCAGTACTTC
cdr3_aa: CASSPVAGTNEQYF

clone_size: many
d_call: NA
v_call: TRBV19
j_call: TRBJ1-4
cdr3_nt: TGTGCCAGTAGTATCATCAGGGGCGACGATGAAAAACTGTTTTTT
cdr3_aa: CASSIIRGDDEKLFF

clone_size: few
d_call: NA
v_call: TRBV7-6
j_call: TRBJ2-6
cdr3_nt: TGTGCCAGCAGCTTATATTGGCCCGGCCGCTCTGGGGCCAACGTCCTGACTTTC
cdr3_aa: CASSLYWPGRSGANVLTF

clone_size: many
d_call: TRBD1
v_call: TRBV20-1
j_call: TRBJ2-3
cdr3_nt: TGCAGTGCTAGAGGCCCTGGACAGGGCAACACAGATACGCAGTATTTT
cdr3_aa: CSARGPGQGNTDTQYF

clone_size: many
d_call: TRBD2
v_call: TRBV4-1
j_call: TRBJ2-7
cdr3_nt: TGCGCCAGCAGTGGACTAGACTACGAGCAGTACTTC
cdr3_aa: CASSGLDYEQYF

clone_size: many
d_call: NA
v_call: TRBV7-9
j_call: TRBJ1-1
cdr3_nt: TGTGCCAGCAGCTTAGTGGGTGCTGAAGCTTTCTTT
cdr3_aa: CASSLVGAEAFF

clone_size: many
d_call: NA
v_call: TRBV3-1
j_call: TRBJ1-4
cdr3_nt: TGTGCCAGCAGCCAAGAAATTTTGGGTGCGGGTGAAAAACTGTTTTTT
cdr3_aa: CASSQEILGAGEKLFF

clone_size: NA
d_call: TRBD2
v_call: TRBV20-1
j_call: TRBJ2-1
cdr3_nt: TGCAGTGCTACTAGCGGGGGGGCGAATGAGCAGTTCTTC
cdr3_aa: CSATSGGANEQFF

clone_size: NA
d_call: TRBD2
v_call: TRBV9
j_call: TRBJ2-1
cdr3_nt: TGTGCCAGCAGTCGACTAGCGGGAAATGAGCAGTTCTTC
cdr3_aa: CASSRLAGNEQFF

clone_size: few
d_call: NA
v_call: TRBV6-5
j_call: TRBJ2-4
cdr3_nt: TGTGCCAGCAGACCCGACAGGGCCAAAAACATTCAGTACTTC
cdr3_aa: CASRPDRAKNIQYF

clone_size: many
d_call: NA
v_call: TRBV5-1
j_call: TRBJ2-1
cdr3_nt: TGCGCCAGCAGCTTGGGTTCGAGCTCCTACAATGAGCAGTTCTTC
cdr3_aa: CASSLGSSSYNEQFF

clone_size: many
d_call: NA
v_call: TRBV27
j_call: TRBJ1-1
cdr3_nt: TGTGCCAGCAGTTTGGGGATGAACACTGAAGCTTTCTTT
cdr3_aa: CASSLGMNTEAFF

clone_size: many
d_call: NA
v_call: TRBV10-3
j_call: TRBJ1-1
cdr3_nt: TGTGCCACCCAGCGGAGGACGGCAAACACTGAAGCTTTCTTT
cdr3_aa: CATQRRTANTEAFF

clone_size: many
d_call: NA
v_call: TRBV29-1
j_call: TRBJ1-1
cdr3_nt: TGCAGCGTTGAGCGTCAGGTGAACACTGAAGCTTTCTTT
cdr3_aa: CSVERQVNTEAFF

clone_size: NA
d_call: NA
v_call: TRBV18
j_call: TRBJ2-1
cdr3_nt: TGTGCCAGCCGGGACCCTAACAGGGCCAAATACAATGAGCAGTTCTTC
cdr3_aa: CASRDPNRAKYNEQFF

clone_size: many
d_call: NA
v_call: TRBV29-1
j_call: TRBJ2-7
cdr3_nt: TGCAGCGTTGAGGCTAGCCGAGGGGACGAGCAGTACTTC
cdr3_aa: CSVEASRGDEQYF

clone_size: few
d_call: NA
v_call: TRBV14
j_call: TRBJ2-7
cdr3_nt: TGTGCCAGCAGTTCACTCGGGACGCTAGCCTACGAGCAGTACTTC
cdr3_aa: CASSSLGTLAYEQYF

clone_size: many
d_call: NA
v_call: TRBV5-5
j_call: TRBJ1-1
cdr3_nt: TGTGCCAGCAGCCTATTGACAGAGGCCACTGAAGCTTTCTTT
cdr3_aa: CASSLLTEATEAFF

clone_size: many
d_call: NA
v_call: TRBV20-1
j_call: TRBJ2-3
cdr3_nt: TGCAGTGCTATTCCAGGGTCTGCAGATACGCAGTATTTT
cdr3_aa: CSAIPGSADTQYF

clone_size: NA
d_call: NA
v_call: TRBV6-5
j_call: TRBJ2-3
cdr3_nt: TGTGCCAGCAGTTACTCGGTCGGGGGTCTAGATACGCAGTATTTT
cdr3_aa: CASSYSVGGLDTQYF

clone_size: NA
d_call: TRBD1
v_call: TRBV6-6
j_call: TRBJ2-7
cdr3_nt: TGTGCCAGCAGTTACGGACAGGGTTTATGGGAGCAGTACTTC
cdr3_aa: CASSYGQGLWEQYF

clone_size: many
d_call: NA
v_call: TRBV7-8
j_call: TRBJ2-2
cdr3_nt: TGTGCCAGCAGCATTACGCATCCGAACACCGGGGAGCTGTTTTTT
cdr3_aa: CASSITHPNTGELFF

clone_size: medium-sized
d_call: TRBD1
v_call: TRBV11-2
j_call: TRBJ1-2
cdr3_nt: TGTGCCAGCAGCTCGGACAGGCGCTATGGCTACACCTTC
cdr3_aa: CASSSDRRYGYTF

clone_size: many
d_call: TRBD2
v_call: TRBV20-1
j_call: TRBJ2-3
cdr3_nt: TGCAGTGCTAGTCGCCCTAGCGGGGACAGATTCACAGATACGCAGTATTTT
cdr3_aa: CSASRPSGDRFTDTQYF

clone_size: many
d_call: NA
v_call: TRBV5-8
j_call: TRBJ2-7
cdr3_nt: TGTGCCAGCACAAGGACAGATGAAGGGTTCTACGAGCAGTACTTC
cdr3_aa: CASTRTDEGFYEQYF

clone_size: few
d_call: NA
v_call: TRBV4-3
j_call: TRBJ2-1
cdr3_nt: TGCGCCAGCAGCCAAGAACACACCTACAATGAGCAGTTCTTC
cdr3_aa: CASSQEHTYNEQFF

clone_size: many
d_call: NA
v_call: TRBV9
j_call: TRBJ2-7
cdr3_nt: TGTGCCAGCAGCCCAGCAGGGGCGTTCGTCCACGAGCAGTACTTC
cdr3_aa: CASSPAGAFVHEQYF

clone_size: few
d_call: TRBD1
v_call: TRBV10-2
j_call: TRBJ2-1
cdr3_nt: TGCGCCAGCAGAGAGACAGGGGGCTACAATGAGCAGTTCTTC
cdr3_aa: CASRETGGYNEQFF

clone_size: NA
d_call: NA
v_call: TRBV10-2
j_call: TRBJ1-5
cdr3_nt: TGCGCCAGCAGTGACTCTGGCACCAATCAGCCCCAGCATTTT
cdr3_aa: CASSDSGTNQPQHF

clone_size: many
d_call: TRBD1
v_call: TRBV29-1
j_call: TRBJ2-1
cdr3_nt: TGCAGCGTTGAAGATACGGACAGGGGCGATGAGCAGTTCTTC
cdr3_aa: CSVEDTDRGDEQFF

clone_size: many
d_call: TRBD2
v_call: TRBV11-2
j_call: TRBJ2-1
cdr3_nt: TGTGCCAGCAGCTCCCCCCTAGCGGGGGGACACGAGCAGTTCTTC
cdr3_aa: CASSSPLAGGHEQFF

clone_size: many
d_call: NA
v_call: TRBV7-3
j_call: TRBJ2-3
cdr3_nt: TGTGCCAGCAGACTGACAGGAGCAGATACGCAGTATTTT
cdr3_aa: CASRLTGADTQYF

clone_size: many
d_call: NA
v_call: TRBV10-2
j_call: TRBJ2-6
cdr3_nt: TGCGCCAGCAGTTCACAGCAGACAGATGACTCTGGGGCCAACGTCCTGACTTTC
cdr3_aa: CASSSQQTDDSGANVLTF

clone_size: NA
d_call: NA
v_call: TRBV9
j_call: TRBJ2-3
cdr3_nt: TGTGCCAGCAGCGTAGCGGGAATTCCAACAGATACGCAGTATTTT
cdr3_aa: CASSVAGIPTDTQYF

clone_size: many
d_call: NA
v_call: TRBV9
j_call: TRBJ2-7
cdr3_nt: TGTGCCAGCAGCGTAGACCTTGGCCGCTACGAGCAGTACTTC
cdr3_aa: CASSVDLGRYEQYF

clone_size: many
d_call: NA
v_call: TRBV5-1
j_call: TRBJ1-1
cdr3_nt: TGCGCCAGCAGCTTGGAAGGGTTTGGTGACACTGAAGCTTTCTTT
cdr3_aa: CASSLEGFGDTEAFF

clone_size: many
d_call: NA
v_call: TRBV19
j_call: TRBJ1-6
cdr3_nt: TGTGCCAGTAGAGAGGGGAACATTTCACCCCTCCACTTT
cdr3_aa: CASREGNISPLHF

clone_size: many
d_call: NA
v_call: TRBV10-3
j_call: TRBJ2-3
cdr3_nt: TGTGCCATCAGTGAGGCCCCACCCCGCACAGATACGCAGTATTTT
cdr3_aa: CAISEAPPRTDTQYF

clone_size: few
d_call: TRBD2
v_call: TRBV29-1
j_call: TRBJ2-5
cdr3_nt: TGCAGCGTTGAGACTAGCGGACAAGAGACCCAGTACTTC
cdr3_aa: CSVETSGQETQYF

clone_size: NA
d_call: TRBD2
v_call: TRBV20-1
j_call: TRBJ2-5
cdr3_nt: TGCAGTGCTGAGACTAGCCTCCAAGAGACCCAGTACTTC
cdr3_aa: CSAETSLQETQYF

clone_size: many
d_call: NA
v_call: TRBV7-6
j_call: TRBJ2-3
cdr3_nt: TGTGCCAGCACCTCGGGGCAGGTGGCAGATACGCAGTATTTT
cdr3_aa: CASTSGQVADTQYF

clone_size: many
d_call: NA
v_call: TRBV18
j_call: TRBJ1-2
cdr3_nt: TGTGCCAGCTCACCAGACCCGTCTATGGCCTATGGCTACACCTTC
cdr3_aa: CASSPDPSMAYGYTF

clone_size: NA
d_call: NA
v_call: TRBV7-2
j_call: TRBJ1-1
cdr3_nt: TGTGCCAGCAGCCCAGGGGCAGGCATGAACACTGAAGCTTTCTTT
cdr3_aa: CASSPGAGMNTEAFF

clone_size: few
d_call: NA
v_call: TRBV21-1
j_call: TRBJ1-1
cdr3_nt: TGTGCCAGCAGCAAAACAGGGAGGGGGACTGAAGCTTTCTTT
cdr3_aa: CASSKTGRGTEAFF

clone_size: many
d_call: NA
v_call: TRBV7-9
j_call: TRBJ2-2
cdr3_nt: TGTGCCAGCAGCTTAAGGGTGACAGGCTATAGAGACACCGGGGAGCTGTTTTTT
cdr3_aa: CASSLRVTGYRDTGELFF

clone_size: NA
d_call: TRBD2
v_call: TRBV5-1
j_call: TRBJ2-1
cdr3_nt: TGCGCCAGTAAAAACGGGGGGTCCTTCTACAATGAGCAGTTCTTC
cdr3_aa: CASKNGGSFYNEQFF